The text below deals with one T cell receptor beta chain. Its antigen remains unknown. The record originates from a study of neoadjuvant nivolumab and ipilimumab in lung cancer. Study-wide results and limits: Resected tumors had greater TCR richness and clonality than uninvolved lung.

Trimming removed 0 bases at V and 5 bases at J, with 15 bases between. Germline CDR1 SGHRS, CDR2 YFSETQ. The CDR3 has 15 residues. Clones were sequenced by immunoSEQ multiplex PCR, and TCRdb holds only the in-frame ones, with some missing. The table has 25,000 to 30,000 clones, 80% seen once. Sample: peripheral blood, taken before neoadjuvant nivolumab, alone or with ipilimumab. The clonotype originates from an adult with non-small cell lung cancer. J is TRBJ2-7 and V is TRBV5-1; tentative D call: TRBD1 (6 bases). The CDR3 reads CASSLDGGEVDEQYF. The CDR3 DNA is TGCGCCAGCAGCTTGGATGGGGGCGAAGTCGACGAGCAGTACTTC.